This T cell receptor beta chain was sequenced in a study of CD8+ T cells in alopecia areata. Study-level information: Treated patients received severity scores based on the percentage of scalp area affected. Study outcomes and limitations: In scalp and blood, many expanded lesional clones persisted during tofacitinib.

Germline CDR1 is SGHDN and CDR2 is FVKESK. CDR3 length: 14 amino acids. V lost 5 bases to trimming and J lost 3 bases; unmatched junction nucleotides: 4. Treatment specified: oral pan-JAK inhibitor, 5-10 mg twice daily. Cell sorting on a FACSAria was used to separate CD4+ and CD8+ T cells from the PBMCs. Sequencing used cDNA as its template, made by extracting RNA and reverse transcribing it. Data came from immunoSEQ multiplex PCR; TCRdb stores just in-frame clones and leaves some out. Of a few hundred thousand clones listed, around 57% were seen once; the top ten hold approximately 1.4%. As regards this clone: Its target is not known.

The J gene is TRBJ2-1, the V gene TRBV14; 7 bases line up with TRBD2. This sample comprised CD4+ T cells sorted from blood, obtained at week 4, from a patient treated with tofacitinib. The sequence was obtained from a human donor with alopecia areata. The CDR3 sequence is CASSSGLNYNEQFF. CDR3 DNA: TGTGCCAGCAGCTCGGGACTAAACTACAATGAGCAGTTCTTC.